This is a list of T cell receptor beta chains from one sample in a study of T cell responses to AZD1222 COVID-19 vaccine. Assay: immunoSEQ multiplex PCR; the TCRdb copy retains only in-frame clones and omits some. The sample includes some 130,000 clones, 65% to 90% of them seen just once. This specimen was peripheral blood, taken 28 days after the second dose of the MenACWY control vaccine. The receptor source for this set is an adult who received the MenACWY meningococcal vaccine as a control. The CDR3 runs from the conserved cysteine through the conserved F or W. A D gene is named only where the DNA matches it firmly. A row's size may be missing; if present it is once, few, many or a size class.

J | V | D | size | DNA | CDR3
TRBJ1-1 | TRBV6-5 | - | - | TGTGCCAGCAGTTACGTGGCAGTAGGCACTGAAGCTTTCTTT | CASSYVAVGTEAFF
TRBJ2-3 | TRBV30 | TRBD2 | - | TGTGCCTGGAGGCCTAGCGGGACCACAGATACGCAGTATTTT | CAWRPSGTTDTQYF
TRBJ1-1 | TRBV3-1/TRBV3-2 | - | - | TGTGCCAGCAGCCAAGGGCAGGAGGGTAAGGCTTTCTTT | CASSQGQEGKAFF
TRBJ2-2 | TRBV11-3 | - | - | TGTGCCAGCAGCTTAAATCTTGGGGGTACGAACACCGGGGAGCTGTTTTTT | CASSLNLGGTNTGELFF
TRBJ1-5 | TRBV6-5 | - | - | TGTGCCAGCAGTTACTCATCCCAGGGCTCGTGGCCCCAGCATTTT | CASSYSSQGSWPQHF
TRBJ1-2 | TRBV9 | TRBD1 | - | TGTGCCAGCAGCGTGACAGGGCAGAACTATGGCTACACCTTC | CASSVTGQNYGYTF
TRBJ1-5 | TRBV19 | - | - | TGTGCCAGTAGTGTTGGACAGTACGATCAGCCCCAGCATTTT | CASSVGQYDQPQHF
TRBJ1-2 | TRBV6-1 | - | - | TGTGCCAGCAGTGAAGAGCGACAGAGAGGCTACACCTTC | CASSEERQRGYTF
TRBJ1-1 | TRBV25-1 | - | few | TGTGCCAGCAGCCCTGCGGGGCAAACTGAAGCTTTCTTT | CASSPAGQTEAFF
TRBJ1-3 | TRBV9 | - | - | TGTGCCAGCAGCGTAGATATTCCTGGGGGCGGCTCTGGAAACACCATATATTTT | CASSVDIPGGGSGNTIYF
TRBJ1-6 | TRBV19 | TRBD1 | - | TGTGCCAGTAGTGCCCCAGGGGGCGGCTCCTATAATTCACCCCTCCACTTT | CASSAPGGGSYNSPLHF
TRBJ2-7 | TRBV19 | TRBD2 | - | TGTGCCACGAGACTAGCGGGAGGGCCGAACTCTTACGAGCAGTACTTC | CATRLAGGPNSYEQYF
TRBJ1-1 | TRBV24-1 | - | - | TGTGCCACCAGCTCCACCCCCGGGGGGGGTAACACTGAAGCTTTCTTT | CATSSTPGGGNTEAFF
TRBJ2-1 | TRBV7-2 | TRBD2 | - | TGTGCCAGCAGCTGGCGGGAGGTCCTCAATGAGCAGTTCTTC | CASSWREVLNEQFF
TRBJ2-2 | TRBV6-5 | - | - | TGTGCCAGCAGTTACTCGAGCCCGGGGACCGGGGAGCTGTTTTTT | CASSYSSPGTGELFF
TRBJ1-2 | TRBV15 | TRBD1 | - | TGTGCCACCAGCACGGGACAGAACTATGGCTACACCTTC | CATSTGQNYGYTF
TRBJ1-3 | TRBV29-1 | - | - | TGCAGCGCCGCATTGAGCTCTGGAAACACCATATATTTT | CSAALSSGNTIYF
TRBJ1-1 | TRBV14 | - | - | TGTGCCAGCAGCCTGGAGGGGAGGTGGGCTGAAGCTTTCTTT | CASSLEGRWAEAFF
TRBJ2-1 | TRBV6-5 | - | - | TGTGCCAGCAGTTACGAGGGGGCCTACAATGAGCAGTTCTTC | CASSYEGAYNEQFF
TRBJ2-1 | TRBV28 | TRBD2 | - | TGTGCCAGCAGCAGTAGCGGGGGGGCCTTGGACAATGAGCAGTTCTTC | CASSSSGGALDNEQFF
TRBJ2-2 | TRBV19 | - | - | TGTGCCAGTAGTATAGCAGAGAACACCGGGGAGCTGTTTTTT | CASSIAENTGELFF
TRBJ1-2 | TRBV25-1 | TRBD1 | - | TGTGCCAGCAGTGAAGCCAGGGGGATGACGGAAGGCTACACCTTC | CASSEARGMTEGYTF
TRBJ1-1 | TRBV7-2 | - | - | TGTGCCAGCAGCTTAAAACGAGTCGGCAGAGGGATGAACACTGAAGCTTTCTTT | CASSLKRVGRGMNTEAFF
TRBJ2-1 | TRBV5-4 | TRBD2 | - | TGTGCCAGCAGCGGCCAGCGGCGGGGGGGCCTCAATGAGCAGTTCTTC | CASSGQRRGGLNEQFF
TRBJ2-1 | TRBV7-8 | TRBD1 | once | TGTGCCAGCAGCCCCGACAGGGCGGCCAGCTCCTACAATGAGCAGTTCTTC | CASSPDRAASSYNEQFF
TRBJ2-7 | TRBV7-2 | TRBD2 | - | TGTGCCAGCACGACTAGCGGGAGGGGGGGCGAGCAGTACTTC | CASTTSGRGGEQYF
TRBJ2-5 | TRBV3-1/TRBV3-2 | TRBD2 | - | TGTGCCAGCAGCCAAGACCCGGGGACTAGTGGCGAGACCCAGTACTTC | CASSQDPGTSGETQYF
TRBJ2-3 | TRBV15 | - | - | TGTGCCACCAGCAGAGCGGGGGGCCCAGATACGCAGTATTTT | CATSRAGGPDTQYF
TRBJ1-1 | TRBV18 | - | - | TGTGCCAGCTCACCCAGGGGCGGGAACACTGAAGCTTTCTTT | CASSPRGGNTEAFF
TRBJ2-5 | TRBV28 | - | - | TGTGCCAGCAGTCAACGAGAGACCCAGTACTTC | CASSQRETQYF
TRBJ1-6 | TRBV7-2 | - | - | TGTGCCAGCAGCAGAGTCAACTCACCCCTCCACTTT | CASSRVNSPLHF
TRBJ2-7 | TRBV19 | TRBD2 | - | TGTGCCAGTAGCGTTCTAGCGGGAGCCGGCTACGAGCAGTACTTC | CASSVLAGAGYEQYF
TRBJ2-1 | TRBV5-1 | TRBD1 | - | TGCGCCAGCAGCTTGCGGGACAGCCACAATGAGCAGTTCTTC | CASSLRDSHNEQFF
TRBJ1-2 | TRBV5-1 | TRBD1 | - | TGCGCCAGCAGCCATAACCGGGACAGAGAAATATCCGGATATGGCTACACCTTC | CASSHNRDREISGYGYTF
TRBJ1-5 | TRBV19 | - | - | TGTGCCAGTAGTATCCCCCCTTCGGAGCCCCAGCATTTT | CASSIPPSEPQHF
TRBJ1-5 | TRBV6-5 | - | - | TGTGCCAGCAGTCCCCGGGCGGGGTTAGGCCCCCAGCATTTT | CASSPRAGLGPQHF
TRBJ1-6 | TRBV5-8 | - | - | TGTGCCAGCAGCTTGGGAGGAGGACGATCACCCCTCCACTTT | CASSLGGGRSPLHF
TRBJ2-7 | TRBV3-1/TRBV3-2 | TRBD2 | - | TGTGCCAGCAGCCAGAGGGTTGGAGCGGGAGGTACGGGAGCCGTGACGTACGAGCAGTACTTC | CASSQRVGAGGTGAVTYEQYF
TRBJ2-1 | TRBV11-2 | - | - | TGTGCCAGCAGCTTATTGCGGGTCAGGTACAATGAGCAGTTCTTC | CASSLLRVRYNEQFF
TRBJ1-1 | TRBV7-6 | - | - | TGTGCCAGCAGCGTAAGAGTGAACACTGAAGCTTTCTTT | CASSVRVNTEAFF
TRBJ1-2 | TRBV15 | - | - | TGTGCCACCAGCAGAGGAGGCAGGACTGGTGCTCGCTACACCTTC | CATSRGGRTGARYTF